This TCR beta chain was captured by sequencing in a study of blood T cell repertoires in COVID-19. Study at large: From the United States, Italy and Spain came samples of acute and convalescent COVID-19. T cells, B-cell-depleted T cells, or PBMCs provided the cDNA or gDNA that served as material.

Per the study methods: Using reference gene primer amplification, nucleated cell counts were estimated. Repertoires were generated with immunoSEQ multiplex PCR, while TCRdb's copy carries only in-frame clones and drops some. V, J and clone size reflect that table, while D and trimming were determined from the DNA. The sample has 200,000 to 300,000 clones, about 86% seen once. V lost 5 bases to trimming and J lost 4 bases, with 11 bases between them. The V gene's germline CDR1 is MNHEY and CDR2 SVGAGI. This CDR3 spans 13 amino acids. The chain carries TRBV6-5 and TRBJ1-1, with D tentatively TRBD1 (5 bases). The sequence was obtained from a man in his thirties or forties with active or convalescent COVID-19. The sample was peripheral blood. The CDR3 reads CASSPSGFTEAFF. The CDR3 DNA is TGTGCCAGCAGTCCTTCAGGGTTCACTGAAGCTTTCTTT.